A selection of T cell receptor beta chains follows, all from one sample in a study of technical replicates of blood from several donors. Only in-frame clones appear in the TCRdb table, and some are missing; sequencing was by immunoSEQ multiplex PCR. Of about 60,000 clones listed, about 86% are singletons. The sequencing sample was made of PBMCs. The receptors derive from a human donor in good health. Some clones in this sample may be carry-over from other donors' samples. CDR3s include the opening cysteine and the closing phenylalanine or tryptophan. A D gene is named only where the DNA matches it firmly. Clone size is not always given. Where it is, it says once, few, many or a class for expanded clones.

CDR3 DNA | CDR3 protein | J gene | D gene | V gene | clone size
TGTGCCAGCAGCTTGGGGGGGCCCGGTCCCTACGAGCAGTACTTC | CASSLGGPGPYEQYF | TRBJ2-7 | - | TRBV7-2 | once
TGTACCATCAGCCCCACAGGTGCTGGGGCCAACGTCCTGACTTTC | CTISPTGAGANVLTF | TRBJ2-6 | - | TRBV10-3 | -
TGTGCCTGGGGAAGACTAGCTGGAATGAGGAACGAGCAGTACTTC | CAWGRLAGMRNEQYF | TRBJ2-7 | TRBD2 | TRBV30 | once
TGCGCCAGCAGCTTGGGACAGGGCCCCGCTGAGCAGTTCTTC | CASSLGQGPAEQFF | TRBJ2-1 | TRBD1 | TRBV5-1 | once
TGTGCCAGCAACCCGGGACTAGCGGGAGAGGAGACCCAGTACTTC | CASNPGLAGEETQYF | TRBJ2-5 | TRBD2 | TRBV6-6 | once
TGTGCCAGCAGCTTTTCTAAGCGGGTCCAAGAGACCCAGTACTTC | CASSFSKRVQETQYF | TRBJ2-5 | - | TRBV7-2 | -
TGTGCCAGCAGCCCGGACAGGGGAAACGCAGATACGCAGTATTTT | CASSPDRGNADTQYF | TRBJ2-3 | TRBD1 | TRBV5-8 | -
TGTGCCAGCAGCTTAGTGAGGGGGGGGAACGAGCAGTACTTC | CASSLVRGGNEQYF | TRBJ2-7 | - | TRBV11-2 | -
TGTGCCAGCAGCTCAGGGATTTTTCAGCCCCAGCATTTT | CASSSGIFQPQHF | TRBJ1-5 | - | TRBV5-4 | -
TGTGCCTGGAGTAGCTTCTCTGGAAACACCATATATTTT | CAWSSFSGNTIYF | TRBJ1-3 | - | TRBV30 | once
TGCGCCAGCAGGGCCCGGGACAGGGGGCTCTACAATGAGCAGTTCTTC | CASRARDRGLYNEQFF | TRBJ2-1 | TRBD1 | TRBV5-1 | -
TGTGCCAGCAGCCCGGCTGGCGGGATGTCTGGGGCCAACGTCCTGACTTTC | CASSPAGGMSGANVLTF | TRBJ2-6 | - | TRBV4-2 | -
TGTGCCAGCAGTCCGGGGGGGACCCAGTACTTC | CASSPGGTQYF | TRBJ2-5 | TRBD2 | TRBV6-5 | -
TGTGCCAGCAGTGAATTTTGGGGCGCGAAAACTAATGAAAAACTGTTTTTT | CASSEFWGAKTNEKLFF | TRBJ1-4 | - | TRBV6-1 | -
TGCGCCAGCAGTCAATCGTCCGGGGGCGGGGGGGCAAGTTGGACAGATACGCAGTATTTT | CASSQSSGGGGASWTDTQYF | TRBJ2-3 | TRBD2 | TRBV23-1 | -
TGCGCCAGCAGCTTGGCCCCTGGTGGCGGGGTAAGCGAGACCCAGTACTTC | CASSLAPGGGVSETQYF | TRBJ2-5 | - | TRBV5-1 | -